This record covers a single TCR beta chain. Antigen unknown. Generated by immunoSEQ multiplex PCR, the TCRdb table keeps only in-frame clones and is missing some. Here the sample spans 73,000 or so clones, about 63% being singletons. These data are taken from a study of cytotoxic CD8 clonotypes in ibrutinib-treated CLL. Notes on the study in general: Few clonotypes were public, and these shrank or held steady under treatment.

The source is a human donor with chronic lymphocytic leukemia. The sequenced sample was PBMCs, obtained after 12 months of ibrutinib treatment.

The CDR3 spells CASSLLTGGHQPQHF. The CDR3 DNA follows: TGTGCCAGCAGTTTATTGACAGGGGGACATCAGCCCCAGCATTTT. The V call is TRBV28, the J call TRBJ1-5; 9 nucleotides align to TRBD1. V trimming: 1 base; J trimming: 5 bases; junction bases outside the gene matches: 3. The germline V gene has CDR1 MDHEN and CDR2 SYDVKM. The length of the CDR3 is 15 residues.